This TCR beta chain comes out of a study of blood T cell repertoires in COVID-19. As for the study in general: Acute and convalescent COVID-19 specimens originated in the United States, Italy and Spain.

The CDR3 spans 17 residues. CDR1 and CDR2 (germline): LGHDT, YNNKEL (reference sequence). Unmatched junction bases numbered 11, after V lost 1 base and J lost 8 bases. Here immunoSEQ multiplex PCR was the method, and the copy in TCRdb shows in-frame clones only, minus some. The table lists around 320,000 clones, about nine tenths of them singletons, with 6.9% in the top ten. This TCR derives from a woman aged 25 to 39 who had recovered from COVID-19. Sequenced material: peripheral blood. The V and J genes are TRBV3-1 (or the pseudogene TRBV3-2) and TRBJ1-4; 9 bases are shared with TRBD1. The CDR3 DNA reads as TGTGCCAGCAGCCAAGGTTCGGGACAGGGTTGGTGGGAAAAACTGTTTTTT. It encodes CASSQGSGQGWWEKLFF.